This record concerns one T cell receptor beta chain sequence. Other nucleotide sequences from this sample produce the same CDR3. The sample comes from a study of T cell responses to AZD1222 COVID-19 vaccine. Only in-frame clones appear in the TCRdb table, and some are missing; sequencing was by immunoSEQ multiplex PCR. The sample lists over 150,000 clones, roughly 88% occurring once. Germline CDR1 reads MNHNS; CDR2 reads SASEGT. With 2 bases removed from V and 4 bases from J, the gap between germline ends came to 8 bases. This CDR3 comprises 13 residues. The specimen comprised peripheral blood, sampled 28 days after the second AZD1222 dose. This TCR came from an adult who received the AZD1222 COVID-19 vaccine. The V and J genes are TRBV6-1 and TRBJ2-5, with a tentative D call TRBD2 (5 bases). CDR3 in amino acids: CASSELAGETQYF. The CDR3 DNA follows: TGTGCCAGCAGTGAATTGGCGGGAGAGACCCAGTACTTC.